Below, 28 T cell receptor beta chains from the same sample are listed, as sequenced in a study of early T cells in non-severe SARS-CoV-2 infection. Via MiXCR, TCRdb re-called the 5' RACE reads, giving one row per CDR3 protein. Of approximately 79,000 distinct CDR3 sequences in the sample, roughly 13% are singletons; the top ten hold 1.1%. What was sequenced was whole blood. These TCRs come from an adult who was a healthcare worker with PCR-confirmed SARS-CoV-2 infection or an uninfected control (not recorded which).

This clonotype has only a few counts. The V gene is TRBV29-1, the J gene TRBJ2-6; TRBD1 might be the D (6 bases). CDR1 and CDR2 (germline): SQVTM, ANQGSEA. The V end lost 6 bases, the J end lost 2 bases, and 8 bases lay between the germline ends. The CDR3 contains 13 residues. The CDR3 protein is CSVQGAGANVLTF. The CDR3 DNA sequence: TGCAGCGTACAGGGCGCTGGGGCCAACGTCCTGACTTTC.

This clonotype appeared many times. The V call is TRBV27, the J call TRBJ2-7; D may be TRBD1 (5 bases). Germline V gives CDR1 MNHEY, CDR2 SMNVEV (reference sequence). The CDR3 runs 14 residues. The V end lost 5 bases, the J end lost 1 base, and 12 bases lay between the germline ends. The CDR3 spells CASSTDSASYEQYF. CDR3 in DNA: TGTGCCAGCAGTACCGACAGTGCTTCCTACGAGCAGTACTTC.

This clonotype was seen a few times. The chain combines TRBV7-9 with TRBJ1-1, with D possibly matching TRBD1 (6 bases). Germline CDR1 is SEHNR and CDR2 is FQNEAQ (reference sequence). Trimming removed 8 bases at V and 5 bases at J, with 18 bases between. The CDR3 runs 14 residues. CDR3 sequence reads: CASSWAPRGTEAFF. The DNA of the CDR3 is TGTGCCAGCTCTTGGGCCCCGAGGGGGACTGAAGCTTTCTTT.

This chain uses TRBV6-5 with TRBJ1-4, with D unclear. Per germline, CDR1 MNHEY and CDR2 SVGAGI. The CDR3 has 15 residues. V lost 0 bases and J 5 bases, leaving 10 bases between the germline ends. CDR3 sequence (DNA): TGTGCCAGCAGTTACTCGATCGAGCGAAATGAAAAACTGTTTTTT. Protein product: CASSYSIERNEKLFF.

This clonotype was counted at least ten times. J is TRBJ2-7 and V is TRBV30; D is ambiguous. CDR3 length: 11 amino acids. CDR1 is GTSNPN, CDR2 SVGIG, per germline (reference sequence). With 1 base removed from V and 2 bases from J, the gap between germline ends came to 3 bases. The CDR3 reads CAWSGTYEQYF. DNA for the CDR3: TGTGCCTGGAGTGGGACCTACGAGCAGTACTTC.

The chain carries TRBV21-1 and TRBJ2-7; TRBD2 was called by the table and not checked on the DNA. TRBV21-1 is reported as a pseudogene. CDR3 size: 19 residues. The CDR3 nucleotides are TGTGCCAGCAGCAACCGGCCAGTGTGGACTAGCGGGCGCACCTACGAGCAGTACTTC. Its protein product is CASSNRPVWTSGRTYEQYF.

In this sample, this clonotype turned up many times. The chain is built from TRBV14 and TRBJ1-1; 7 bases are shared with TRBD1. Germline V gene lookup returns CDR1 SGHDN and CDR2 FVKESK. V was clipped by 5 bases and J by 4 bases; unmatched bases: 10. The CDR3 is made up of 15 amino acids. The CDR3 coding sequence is TGTGCCAGCAGCAAACGGACAGGTTGGAGCACTGAAGCTTTCTTT. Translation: CASSKRTGWSTEAFF.

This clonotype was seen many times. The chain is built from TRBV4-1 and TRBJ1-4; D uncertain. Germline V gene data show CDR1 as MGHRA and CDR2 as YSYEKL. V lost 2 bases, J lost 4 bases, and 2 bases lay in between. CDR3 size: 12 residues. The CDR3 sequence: CASSQFNEKLFF. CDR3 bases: TGCGCCAGCAGCCAATTTAATGAAAAACTGTTTTTT.

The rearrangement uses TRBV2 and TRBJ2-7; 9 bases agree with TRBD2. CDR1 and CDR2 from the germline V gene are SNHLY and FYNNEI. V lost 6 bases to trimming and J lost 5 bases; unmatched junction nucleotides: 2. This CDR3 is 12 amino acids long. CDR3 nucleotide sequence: TGTGCCAGCAGAGCGGGGGGCCACGAGCAGTACTTC. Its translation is CASRAGGHEQYF.

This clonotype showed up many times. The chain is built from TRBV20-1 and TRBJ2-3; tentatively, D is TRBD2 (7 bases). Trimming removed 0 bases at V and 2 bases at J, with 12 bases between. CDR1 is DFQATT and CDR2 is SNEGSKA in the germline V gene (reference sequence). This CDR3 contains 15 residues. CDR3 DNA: TGCAGTGCTAGAGATATAGGGGGGGTCACAGATACGCAGTATTTT. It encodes CSARDIGGVTDTQYF.

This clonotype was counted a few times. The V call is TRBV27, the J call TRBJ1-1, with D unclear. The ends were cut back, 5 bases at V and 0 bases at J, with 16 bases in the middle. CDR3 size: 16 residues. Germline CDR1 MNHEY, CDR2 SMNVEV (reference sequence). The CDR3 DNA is TGTGCCAGCAGTGCCTCCATCCTGTCTCTGAACACTGAAGCTTTCTTT. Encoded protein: CASSASILSLNTEAFF.

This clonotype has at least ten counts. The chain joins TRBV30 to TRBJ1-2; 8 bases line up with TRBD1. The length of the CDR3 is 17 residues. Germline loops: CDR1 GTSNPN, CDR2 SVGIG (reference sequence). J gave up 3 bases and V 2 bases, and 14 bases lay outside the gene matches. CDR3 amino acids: CAWSLPGTGPLYYGYTF. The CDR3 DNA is TGTGCCTGGAGTCTACCGGGGACAGGACCGCTATACTATGGCTACACCTTC.

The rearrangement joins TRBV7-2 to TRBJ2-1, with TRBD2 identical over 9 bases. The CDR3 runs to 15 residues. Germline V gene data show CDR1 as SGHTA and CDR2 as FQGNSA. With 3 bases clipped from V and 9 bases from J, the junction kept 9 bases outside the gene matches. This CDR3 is CASSFAPSGMLEQFF. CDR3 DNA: TGTGCCAGCAGCTTTGCCCCTAGCGGGATGCTTGAGCAGTTCTTC.

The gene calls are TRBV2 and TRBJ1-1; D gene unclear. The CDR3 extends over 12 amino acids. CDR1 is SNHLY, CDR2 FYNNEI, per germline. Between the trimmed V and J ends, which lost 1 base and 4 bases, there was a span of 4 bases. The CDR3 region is CASSEGFTEAFF. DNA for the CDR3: TGTGCCAGCAGTGAAGGCTTCACTGAAGCTTTCTTT.

The CDR3 region is CASSDSGGVYNEQFF. CDR3 nucleotides: TGTGCCAGCAGTGACAGCGGGGGAGTCTACAATGAGCAGTTCTTC. The rearrangement links TRBV2 to TRBJ2-1; TRBD2 aligns across 8 bases. The germline V gene encodes CDR1 SNHLY and CDR2 FYNNEI. J gave up 3 bases and V 3 bases, and 4 bases lay outside the gene matches. The CDR3 extends over 15 amino acids.

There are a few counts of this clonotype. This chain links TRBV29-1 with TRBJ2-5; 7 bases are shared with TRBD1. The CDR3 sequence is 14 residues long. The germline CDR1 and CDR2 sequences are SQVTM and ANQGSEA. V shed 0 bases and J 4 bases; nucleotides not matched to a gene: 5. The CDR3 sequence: CSVEDRGSGETQYF. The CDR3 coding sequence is TGCAGCGTTGAAGACAGGGGGTCTGGAGAGACCCAGTACTTC. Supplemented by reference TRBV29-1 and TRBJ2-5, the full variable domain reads SAVISQKPSRDICQRGTSLTIQCQVDSQVTMMFWYRQQPGQSLTLIATANQGSEATYESGFVIDKFPISRPNLTFSTLTVSNMSPEDSSIYLCSVEDRGSGETQYFGPGTRLLVL.

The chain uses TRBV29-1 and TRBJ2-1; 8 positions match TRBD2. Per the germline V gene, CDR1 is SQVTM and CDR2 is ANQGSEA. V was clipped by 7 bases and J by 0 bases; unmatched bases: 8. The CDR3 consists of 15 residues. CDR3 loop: CSAPRGEVSYNEQFF. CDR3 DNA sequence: TGCAGCGCCCCGCGGGGGGAGGTCTCCTACAATGAGCAGTTCTTC.

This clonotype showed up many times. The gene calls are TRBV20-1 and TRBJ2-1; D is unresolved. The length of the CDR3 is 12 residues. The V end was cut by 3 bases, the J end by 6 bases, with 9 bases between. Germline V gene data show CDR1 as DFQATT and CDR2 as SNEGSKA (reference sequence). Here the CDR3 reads CSASHLPNEQFF. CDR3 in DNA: TGCAGTGCTAGCCATCTCCCCAATGAGCAGTTCTTC.

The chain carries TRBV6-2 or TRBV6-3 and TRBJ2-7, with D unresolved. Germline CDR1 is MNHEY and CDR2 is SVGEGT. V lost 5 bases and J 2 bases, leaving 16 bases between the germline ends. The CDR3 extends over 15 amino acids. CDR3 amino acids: CASSRLPARAYEQYF. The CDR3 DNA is TGTGCCAGCAGTAGACTCCCAGCGAGAGCCTACGAGCAGTACTTC.

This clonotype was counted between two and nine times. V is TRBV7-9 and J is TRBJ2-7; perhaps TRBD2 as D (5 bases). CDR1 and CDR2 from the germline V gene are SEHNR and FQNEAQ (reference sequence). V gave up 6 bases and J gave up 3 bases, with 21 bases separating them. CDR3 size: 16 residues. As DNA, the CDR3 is TGTGCCAGCAGTCCCGTTCTCGGAGGCCAGCTCTACGAGCAGTACTTC. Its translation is CASSPVLGGQLYEQYF. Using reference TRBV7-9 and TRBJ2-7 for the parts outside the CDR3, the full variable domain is DTGVSQNPRHKITKRGQNVTFRCDPISEHNRLYWYRQTLGQGPEFLTYFQNEAQLEKSRLLSDRFSAERPKGSFSTLEIQRTEQGDSAMYLCASSPVLGGQLYEQYFGPGTRLTVT.

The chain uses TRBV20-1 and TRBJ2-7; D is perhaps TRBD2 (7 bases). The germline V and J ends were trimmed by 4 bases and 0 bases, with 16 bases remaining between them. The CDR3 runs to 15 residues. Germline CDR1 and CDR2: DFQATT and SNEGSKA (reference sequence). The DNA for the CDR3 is TGCAGTGCTAACCTTTGGGGGGGGCCCTCCTACGAGCAGTACTTC. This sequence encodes CSANLWGGPSYEQYF.

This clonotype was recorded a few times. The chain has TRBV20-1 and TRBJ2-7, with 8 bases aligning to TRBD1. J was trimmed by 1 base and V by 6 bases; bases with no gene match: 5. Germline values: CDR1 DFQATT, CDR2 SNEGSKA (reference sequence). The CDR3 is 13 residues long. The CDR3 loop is CSAPGDRSYEQYF. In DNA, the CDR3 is TGCAGTGCCCCCGGGGACAGGTCCTACGAGCAGTACTTC.

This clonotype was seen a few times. This chain's CDR3 is CASSSTGRGNIQYF. The CDR3 nucleotides are TGTGCCAGCAGCTCAACAGGTCGGGGAAACATTCAGTACTTC. The chain is built from TRBV7-2 and TRBJ2-4; D tentatively reads TRBD1 or TRBD2 (5 bases each). With 4 bases removed from V and 6 bases from J, the gap between germline ends came to 13 bases. This CDR3 region has 14 residues. CDR1 is SGHTA and CDR2 is FQGNSA in the germline V gene.

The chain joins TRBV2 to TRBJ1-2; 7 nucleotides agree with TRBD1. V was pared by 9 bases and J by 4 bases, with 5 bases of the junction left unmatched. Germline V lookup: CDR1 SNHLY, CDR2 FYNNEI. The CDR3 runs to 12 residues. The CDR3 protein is CAREDRSYGYTF. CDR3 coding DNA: TGTGCCAGAGAGGACAGGAGCTATGGCTACACCTTC.

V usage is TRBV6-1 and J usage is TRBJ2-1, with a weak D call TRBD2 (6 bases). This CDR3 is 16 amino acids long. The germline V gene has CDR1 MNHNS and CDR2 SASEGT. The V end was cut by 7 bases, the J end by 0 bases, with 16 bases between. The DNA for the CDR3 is TGTGCCAGCACCAGGGACTCCGCCAGCTCCTACAATGAGCAGTTCTTC. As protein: CASTRDSASSYNEQFF.

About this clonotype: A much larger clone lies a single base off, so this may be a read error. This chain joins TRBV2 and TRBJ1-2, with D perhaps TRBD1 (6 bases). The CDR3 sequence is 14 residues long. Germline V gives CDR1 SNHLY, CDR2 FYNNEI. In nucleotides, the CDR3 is TGTGCCAGCAGTGATGGGGGGCGCGGCTATGACTACACCTTC. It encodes CASSDGGRGYDYTF.

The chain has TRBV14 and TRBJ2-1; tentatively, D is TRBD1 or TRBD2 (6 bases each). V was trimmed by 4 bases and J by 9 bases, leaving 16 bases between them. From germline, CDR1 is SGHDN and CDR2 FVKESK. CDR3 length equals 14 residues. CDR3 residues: CASSPGYGGSEQFF. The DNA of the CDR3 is TGTGCCAGCAGCCCCGGGTACGGGGGCAGTGAGCAGTTCTTC.

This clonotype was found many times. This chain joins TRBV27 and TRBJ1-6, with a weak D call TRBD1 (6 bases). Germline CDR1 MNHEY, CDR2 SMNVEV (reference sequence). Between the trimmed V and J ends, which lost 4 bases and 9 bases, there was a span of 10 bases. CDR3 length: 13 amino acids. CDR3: CASSSTGGSPLHF. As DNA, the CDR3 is TGTGCCAGCAGTTCGACAGGCGGTTCACCCCTCCACTTT.